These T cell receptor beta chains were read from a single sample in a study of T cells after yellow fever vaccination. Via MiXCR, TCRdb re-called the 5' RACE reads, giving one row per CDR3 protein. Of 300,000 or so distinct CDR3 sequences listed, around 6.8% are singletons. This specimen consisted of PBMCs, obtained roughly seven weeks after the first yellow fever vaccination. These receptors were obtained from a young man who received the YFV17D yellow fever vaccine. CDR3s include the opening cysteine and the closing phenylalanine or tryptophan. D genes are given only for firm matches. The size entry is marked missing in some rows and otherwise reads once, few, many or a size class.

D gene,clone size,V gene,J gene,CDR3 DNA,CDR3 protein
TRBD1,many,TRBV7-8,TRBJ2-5,TGTGCCAGCAGCTTAAGGAAGACAGGGCAAGAGACCCAGTACTTC,CASSLRKTGQETQYF
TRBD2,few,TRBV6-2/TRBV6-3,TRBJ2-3,TGTGCCAGCAGACTGACGGTGGAGGGAGGGCAAGATACGCAGTATTTT,CASRLTVEGGQDTQYF
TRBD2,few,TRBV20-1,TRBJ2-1,TGCAGTGCCCCAGCGGGGGGCCCACGCAATGAGCAGTTCTTC,CSAPAGGPRNEQFF
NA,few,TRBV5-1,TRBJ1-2,TGCGCCAGCAGCTTCCTTGGGGGTGACTATGGCTACACCTTC,CASSFLGGDYGYTF
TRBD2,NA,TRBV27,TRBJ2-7,TGTGCCAGCAGCCGTTCCGGGGGGGCCTACGAGCAGTACTTC,CASSRSGGAYEQYF
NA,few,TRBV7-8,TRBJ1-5,TGTGCCAGCAGCCGCGCAGGCCTTAATCAGCCCCAGCATTTT,CASSRAGLNQPQHF
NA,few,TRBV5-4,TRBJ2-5,TGTGCCAGCAGCTTTCCCGGGGGAGAGTACCAAGAGACCCAGTACTTC,CASSFPGGEYQETQYF
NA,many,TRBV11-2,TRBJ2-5,TGTGCCAGCAGCTTAGAGCGCCGTGAGACCCAGTACTTC,CASSLERRETQYF
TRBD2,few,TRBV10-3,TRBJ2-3,TGTGCCATCCGTCGACTAGCGGCTAGCACAGATACGCAGTATTTT,CAIRRLAASTDTQYF
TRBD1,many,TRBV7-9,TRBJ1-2,TGTGCCAGCAGCTCGTCCGGGACAGGGACAGACTACACCTTC,CASSSSGTGTDYTF
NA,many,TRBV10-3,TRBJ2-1,TGTGCCATCAGTTCCGACAGCACCTCCTACAATGAGCAGTTCTTC,CAISSDSTSYNEQFF
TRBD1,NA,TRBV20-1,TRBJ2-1,TGCAGTGCTCGACCGGGGACAGGTATCTACAATGAGCAGTTCTTC,CSARPGTGIYNEQFF
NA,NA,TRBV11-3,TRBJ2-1,TGTGCCAGCAGCTTAGGGTTGGCGGGAAATAAGCAGTTCTTC,CASSLGLAGNKQFF
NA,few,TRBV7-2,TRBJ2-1,TGTGCCACCGGGAGGCAGGGGCGTACTGAGCAGTTCTTC,CATGRQGRTEQFF
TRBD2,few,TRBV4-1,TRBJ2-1,TGCGCCAGCAGCCGCGAACCCGGGGAGCGGGGGGTCTCCCAGTTCTTC,CASSREPGERGVSQFF
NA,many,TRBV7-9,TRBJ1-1,TGTGCCAGCAGCCCAAACCCTCCCTGGACAGCGAACACTGAAGCTTTCTTT,CASSPNPPWTANTEAFF
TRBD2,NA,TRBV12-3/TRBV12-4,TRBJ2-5,TGTGCCAGCAGTCCCCCGGGGAGCGGGGTTGAGACCCAGTACTTC,CASSPPGSGVETQYF
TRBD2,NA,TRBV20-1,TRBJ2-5,TGCAGTGCTAGAAGGCCTAGCGGGGCCGGGGAGACCCAGTACTTC,CSARRPSGAGETQYF
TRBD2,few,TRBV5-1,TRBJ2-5,TGCGCCAGCAGAGCGGGGGAGACCCAGTACTTC,CASRAGETQYF
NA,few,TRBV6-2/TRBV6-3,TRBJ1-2,TGTGCCAGCAGTTACTTCGGACAGCCTACTAACTATGGCTACACCTTC,CASSYFGQPTNYGYTF
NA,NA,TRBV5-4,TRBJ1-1,TGTGCCAGCAGTCCCGGGGGCACTCGGGACACTGAAGCTTTCTTT,CASSPGGTRDTEAFF
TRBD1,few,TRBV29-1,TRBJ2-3,TGCAGCGTTGAAGATCAGGGACAGGGGGTTATAGATACGCAGTATTTT,CSVEDQGQGVIDTQYF
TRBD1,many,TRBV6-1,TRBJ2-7,TGTGCCAGCAGCCCACCCGACAGGGGAGGCGAGCAGTACTTC,CASSPPDRGGEQYF
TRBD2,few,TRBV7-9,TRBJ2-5,TGTGCCAGCAGCTCCGGACTAGCGGGGCTCCAAGAGACCCAGTACTTC,CASSSGLAGLQETQYF
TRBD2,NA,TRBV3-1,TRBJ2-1,TGTGCCAGCAGCCCGAGACTAGCGGCAGCCAATGAGCAGTTCTTC,CASSPRLAAANEQFF
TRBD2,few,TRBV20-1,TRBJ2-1,TGCAGTGCTAGCTTGGGACTAGCGGGGGGACAGCAGTTCTTC,CSASLGLAGGQQFF
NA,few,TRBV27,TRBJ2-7,TGTGCCAGCAGTTTAGCGGGGACAAATTTCTACGAGCAGTACTTC,CASSLAGTNFYEQYF
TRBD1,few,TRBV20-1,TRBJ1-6,TGCAGTGCTAGAGATCTGGGACAGAATTCACCCCTCCACTTT,CSARDLGQNSPLHF
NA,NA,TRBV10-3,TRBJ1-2,TGTGCCATCAGAAGAGAGACTGACGGCTACACCTTC,CAIRRETDGYTF
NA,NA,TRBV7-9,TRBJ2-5,TGTGCCAGCAGCTTTCTGTATGGGGCGGGAGAGACCCAGTACTTC,CASSFLYGAGETQYF
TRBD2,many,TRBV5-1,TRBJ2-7,TGCGCCAGCAGCCCAAGAAGCGGGGGGGCCTATGACGAGCAGTACTTC,CASSPRSGGAYDEQYF
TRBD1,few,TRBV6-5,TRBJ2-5,TGTGCCAGCAGTTACCTGGGACAGTTATGGGAGACCCAGTACTTC,CASSYLGQLWETQYF
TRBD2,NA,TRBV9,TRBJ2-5,TGTGCCAGCAGCGGATCCGGGACTAGCGCCCTAGGGGGAGAGACCCAGTACTTC,CASSGSGTSALGGETQYF
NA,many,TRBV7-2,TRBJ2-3,TGTGCCAGCAGCTCTGGCAGTTCGGATACGCAGTATTTT,CASSSGSSDTQYF
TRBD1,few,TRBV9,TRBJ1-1,TGTGCCAGCAGCGTAGATCTGGGGGTTGGCGAGGTTAACAGGGGTGAAGCTTTCTTT,CASSVDLGVGEVNRGEAFF
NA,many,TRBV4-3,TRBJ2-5,TGCGCCAGCAGCCAAGACCCTGGGTTGGAGACCCAGTACTTC,CASSQDPGLETQYF
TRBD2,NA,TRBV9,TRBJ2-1,TGTGCCAGCGGACAACCCCTCCTAGCGGGGAGCTCCTACAATGAGCAGTTCTTC,CASGQPLLAGSSYNEQFF
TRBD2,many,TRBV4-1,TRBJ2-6,TGCGCCAGCAGCCGGGGGGGGTTCGCTGGGGCCAACGTCCTGACTTTC,CASSRGGFAGANVLTF
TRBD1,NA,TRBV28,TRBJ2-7,TGTGCCAGCAGCCATTCGGACAGGAACTACGAGCAGTACTTC,CASSHSDRNYEQYF
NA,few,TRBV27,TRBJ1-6,TGTGCCAGCGGGTACCCCTCCTATAATTCACCCCTCCACTTT,CASGYPSYNSPLHF
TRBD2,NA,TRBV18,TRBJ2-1,TGTGCCAGCTCACCCGGGGGGAGCTTTTACAATGAGCAGTTCTTC,CASSPGGSFYNEQFF
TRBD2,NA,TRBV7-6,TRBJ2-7,TGTGCCAGCAGCCAAGGCGGGAGCTCCTACGAGCAGTACTTC,CASSQGGSSYEQYF
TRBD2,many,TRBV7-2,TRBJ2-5,TGTGCCAGCAGCTTAGTTAGCGGGGACGGAGAGACCCAGTACTTC,CASSLVSGDGETQYF
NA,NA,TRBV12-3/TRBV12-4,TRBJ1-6,TGTGCCAGCAGTTCCCGGCCTAATTCACCCCTCCACTTT,CASSSRPNSPLHF
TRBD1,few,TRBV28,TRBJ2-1,TGTGCCAGGGCCCAGGGGGCCTATGAGCAGTTCTTC,CARAQGAYEQFF
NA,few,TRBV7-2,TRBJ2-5,TGTGCCAGCAGCTTTCTACCTTGGAGGGAGCCAAGGGGGGGCCAGTACTTC,CASSFLPWREPRGGQYF
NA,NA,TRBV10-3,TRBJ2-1,TGTGCCATCAGGGACCGAACCTACAATGAGCAGTTCTTC,CAIRDRTYNEQFF
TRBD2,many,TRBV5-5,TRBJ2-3,TGTGCCAGCAGCTTGGTTAGCGGGGGAGCAGATACGCAGTATTTT,CASSLVSGGADTQYF
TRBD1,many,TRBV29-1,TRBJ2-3,TGCAGCGGAACAGGGGGCCATAGCACAGATACGCAGTATTTT,CSGTGGHSTDTQYF
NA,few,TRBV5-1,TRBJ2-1,TGCGCCAGCAGCCTTACGCCTACAGGGTCCGAGCAGTTCTTC,CASSLTPTGSEQFF
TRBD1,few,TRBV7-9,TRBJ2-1,TGTGCCAGCACCCCCAGCCCGACAGGGCTGAATGAGCAGTTCTTC,CASTPSPTGLNEQFF
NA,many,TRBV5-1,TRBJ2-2,TGCGCCAGCAGCTGGGGATATGCGGGGCTCCGGACCGGGGAGCTGTTTTTT,CASSWGYAGLRTGELFF
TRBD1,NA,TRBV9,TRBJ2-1,TGTGCCAGCACCCACAGGACAGGGATCAATGAGCAGTTCTTC,CASTHRTGINEQFF
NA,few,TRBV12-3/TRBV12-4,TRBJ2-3,TGTGCCAGCAGCTCGGGATGGAGAGATACGCAGTATTTT,CASSSGWRDTQYF
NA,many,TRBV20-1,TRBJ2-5,TGCAGTGCTAAGCGGCGGCTAGAGACCCAGTACTTC,CSAKRRLETQYF
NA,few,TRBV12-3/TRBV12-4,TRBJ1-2,TGTGCCAGCAGTAAACAGGTTACCTATAACTATGGCTACACCTTC,CASSKQVTYNYGYTF
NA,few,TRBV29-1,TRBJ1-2,TGCAGCGCCGCGGACCCTAATCGGGACTATGGCTACACCTTC,CSAADPNRDYGYTF
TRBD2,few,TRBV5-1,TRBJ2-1,TGCGCCAGCTATAGCGGGGGGGGTACTAATGAGCAGTTCTTC,CASYSGGGTNEQFF
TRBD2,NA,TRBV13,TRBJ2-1,TGTGCCAGCAGCACCATAGCGGGGGGCTACAATGAGCAGTTCTTC,CASSTIAGGYNEQFF
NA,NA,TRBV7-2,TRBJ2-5,TGTGCCAGCAGCTCCCCGGGCGGGGCAGAGACCCAGTACTTC,CASSSPGGAETQYF